The 20 T cell receptor beta chains presented below share a single source sample, sequenced in a study of blood T cell repertoires in COVID-19. Clones were read by immunoSEQ multiplex PCR, and TCRdb kept only the in-frame ones, dropping some. In the table there are hundreds of thousands of clones, 75% to 90% of which are singletons. The sample comprised PBMCs or T cells enriched from blood (not recorded which). These receptors came from a man in his sixties who had recovered from COVID-19.

This chain joins TRBV28 and TRBJ1-4; 9 positions agree with TRBD1. There are 15 residues in the CDR3. The ends lost 6 bases at V and 3 bases at J; junction bases unmatched: 5. CDR1 is MDHEN and CDR2 is SYDVKM in the germline V gene. CDR3 sequence reads: CASRAGTGSNEKLFF. CDR3 DNA sequence: TGTGCCAGCAGGGCCGGGACAGGGTCTAATGAAAAACTGTTTTTT.

This chain joins TRBV19 and TRBJ1-4; 7 nucleotides line up with TRBD1. Germline CDR1 and CDR2: LNHDA and SQIVND (reference sequence). The V and J ends lost 3 bases and 8 bases, in that order; junction bases with no gene match: 3. This CDR3 comprises 13 residues. The CDR3 region has the DNA TGTGCCAGTAGTATGCGGGACAGCGAAAAACTGTTTTTT. Translated: CASSMRDSEKLFF.

This clone was seen a single time. V and J are TRBV6-5 and TRBJ2-7, with 9 bases that match TRBD2. Germline V gene data show CDR1 as MNHEY and CDR2 as SVGAGI. This CDR3 is 16 amino acids long. V gave up 0 bases and J gave up 1 base; unmatched junction bases: 4. In nucleotides, the CDR3 is TGTGCCAGCAGTTACTCTTGGACTAGCGCATCCTACGAGCAGTACTTC. This sequence encodes CASSYSWTSASYEQYF.

The chain couples TRBV11-3 to TRBJ2-1; 9 bases are a match to TRBD1. V dropped 4 bases and J dropped 7; count of bases not matched to a gene: 11. Looked up from germline, CDR1 is SGHNT and CDR2 is YENEEA. This CDR3 region has 16 residues. The CDR3 DNA reads TGTGCCAGCAGCTGGTCCGGGACAGGGATAAGGAATGAGCAGTTCTTC. Its protein product is CASSWSGTGIRNEQFF.

The chain couples TRBV6-5 to TRBJ2-2, with TRBD2 matching over 11 bases. The CDR3 totals 16 residues. Germline assignment: CDR1 MNHEY and CDR2 SVGAGI. V trimming: 4 bases; J trimming: 4 bases; junction bases outside the gene matches: 5. For the CDR3, the DNA is TGTGCCAGCAGTTGGGTAGCGGGAGGGGTCACCGGGGAGCTGTTTTTT. Translation gives CASSWVAGGVTGELFF.

This chain joins TRBV5-1 and TRBJ2-3, with D possibly TRBD2 on 6 matching bases. Germline V gene lookup returns CDR1 SGHRS and CDR2 YFSETQ. V was shortened by 2 bases and J by 6 bases, with 16 bases between the two germline ends. The CDR3 runs to 15 residues. Here the CDR3 reads CASSFPASDADTQYF. For the CDR3, the DNA is TGCGCCAGCAGCTTTCCGGCTAGCGATGCGGATACGCAGTATTTT.

The chain combines TRBV5-1 with TRBJ1-1; D is undetermined. Germline V gives CDR1 SGHRS, CDR2 YFSETQ. V shed 1 base and J shed 5 bases, with 15 bases lying between them. The CDR3 totals 15 residues. CDR3 region: CASSLTPPPGTEAFF. The DNA of the CDR3 is TGCGCCAGCAGCTTGACGCCTCCGCCGGGGACTGAAGCTTTCTTT.

The chain employs TRBV28 and TRBJ2-3; 8 bases fit TRBD2. Trimming took 7 bases from V and 2 from J; bases not matched to a gene: 17. The CDR3 runs to 18 residues. Germline values: CDR1 MDHEN, CDR2 SYDVKM. This chain's CDR3 is CASIPYAGGRPYTDTQYF. CDR3 coding DNA: TGTGCCAGCATCCCTTATGCGGGCGGGAGGCCCTACACAGATACGCAGTATTTT.

The count of this clone is one. The V call is TRBV7-9, the J call TRBJ2-7, with D uncertain. Germline loops: CDR1 SEHNR, CDR2 FQNEAQ (reference sequence). V lost 6 bases to trimming and J lost 3 bases, with 9 bases between them. The CDR3 runs to 12 residues. The DNA for the CDR3 is TGTGCCAGCAGTACGGTAAACTACGAGCAGTACTTC. It is translated as CASSTVNYEQYF.

The V gene is TRBV7-2, the J gene TRBJ2-7, with D perhaps TRBD1 (6 bases). The CDR3 consists of 14 residues. The germline V and J ends were trimmed by 5 bases and 0 bases, with 11 bases remaining between them. Germline CDR1 is SGHTA and CDR2 is FQGNSA. The CDR3 reads CASSPRGSSYEQYF. The CDR3 DNA reads TGTGCCAGCAGCCCCAGGGGAAGCTCCTACGAGCAGTACTTC.

Worth noting for this clone: Other nucleotide sequences from this sample produce the same CDR3. The genes are TRBV19 and TRBJ2-7; tentative D call: TRBD1 (6 bases). The V end was cut by 4 bases, the J end by 2 bases, with 12 bases between. The V gene's germline CDR1 is LNHDA and CDR2 SQIVND (reference sequence). The CDR3 has 14 residues. The CDR3 loop is CASSTGVPPYEQYF. The CDR3 nucleotides read TGTGCCAGTAGTACAGGGGTTCCTCCCTACGAGCAGTACTTC. Full variable domain (rest looked up from reference TRBV19 and TRBJ2-7): DGGITQSPKYLFRKEGQNVTLSCEQNLNHDAMYWYRQDPGQGLRLIYYSQIVNDFQKGDIAEGYSVSREKKESFPLTVTSAQKNPTAFYLCASSTGVPPYEQYFGPGTRLTVT.

This clone was seen just once. The genes are TRBV18 and TRBJ2-2; 11 nucleotides match TRBD1. V lost 6 bases, J lost 7 bases, and 7 bases stayed unmatched. This CDR3 comprises 15 residues. Germline CDR1 reads KGHSH; CDR2 reads LQKENI. The CDR3 region has the DNA TGTGCCAGCTCGGGCCGGACAGGGGGCTTCGGGGAGCTGTTTTTT. Its protein product is CASSGRTGGFGELFF.

J is TRBJ2-2 and V is TRBV19; D possibly corresponds to TRBD1 (5 bases). Germline V lookup: CDR1 LNHDA, CDR2 SQIVND (reference sequence). Trimming stripped 3 bases from V and 1 base from J, with 12 bases between. CDR3 size: 16 residues. The CDR3 loop is CASSMGKGWNTGELFF. Here the CDR3 DNA reads TGTGCCAGTAGTATGGGGAAGGGGTGGAACACCGGGGAGCTGTTTTTT.

The chain links TRBV7-2 to TRBJ2-5, with 10 positions matching TRBD2. In germline, CDR1 is SGHTA, CDR2 FQGNSA. The V gene end was trimmed by 5 bases and the J gene end by 5 bases; junction bases not matched to a gene: 8. CDR3 length: 15 amino acids. Written as DNA, the CDR3 is TGTGCCAGCAGCCCTTTAGCGGGAGGATGGGAGACCCAGTACTTC. Protein sequence: CASSPLAGGWETQYF.

V usage is TRBV19 and J usage is TRBJ2-2; possible D gene TRBD1, 5 bases. CDR1 is LNHDA, CDR2 SQIVND, per germline (reference sequence). The CDR3 totals 14 residues. V lost 5 bases and J lost 6, with 13 bases in between. Here the CDR3 DNA reads TGTGCCAGTAGTCCTCAGGGTGGTCCCGGGGAGCTGTTTTTT. Translating it yields CASSPQGGPGELFF. Filled out from reference TRBV19 and TRBJ2-2, the complete variable domain reads DGGITQSPKYLFRKEGQNVTLSCEQNLNHDAMYWYRQDPGQGLRLIYYSQIVNDFQKGDIAEGYSVSREKKESFPLTVTSAQKNPTAFYLCASSPQGGPGELFFGEGSRLTVL.

The chain joins TRBV4-3 to TRBJ1-2; D is unresolved. Germline V lookup: CDR1 LGHNA, CDR2 YSLEER. The CDR3 has 16 residues. V was pared by 1 base and J by 7 bases, with 19 bases between. The CDR3 loop is CASSQGRATISGGYTF. The CDR3 bases are TGCGCCAGCAGCCAAGGACGCGCCACCATTTCGGGTGGCTACACCTTC.

This chain links TRBV7-6 with TRBJ2-3, with TRBD1 as a possible D gene (6 bases). Trimming removed 0 bases at V and 4 bases at J, with 11 bases between. CDR1 is SGHVS and CDR2 is FNYEAQ in the germline V gene. The CDR3 extends over 15 amino acids. The CDR3 coding sequence is TGTGCCAGCAGCTTAGCGCCGCAGGGGTCAGATACGCAGTATTTT. Its protein product is CASSLAPQGSDTQYF.

The V and J genes are TRBV7-2 and TRBJ1-5; 7 positions match TRBD1. V was clipped by 5 bases and J by 7 bases; unmatched bases: 8. CDR1 and CDR2 from the germline V gene are SGHTA and FQGNSA. This CDR3 has 14 residues. The CDR3 sequence: CASSPSGGLQPQHF. The CDR3, as DNA: TGTGCCAGCAGCCCGTCAGGGGGGCTACAGCCCCAGCATTTT. The variable domain in full, with the rest retrieved from reference TRBV7-2 and TRBJ1-5, is GAGVSQSPSNKVTEKGKDVELRCDPISGHTALYWYRQSLGQGLEFLIYFQGNSAPDKSGLPSDRFSAERTGGSVSTLTIQRTQQEDSAVYLCASSPSGGLQPQHFGDGTRLSIL.

The chain couples TRBV18 to TRBJ2-3; tentatively, D is TRBD1 (6 bases). Germline assignment: CDR1 KGHSH and CDR2 LQKENI. This CDR3 spans 15 amino acids. The germline V and J ends were trimmed by 2 bases and 0 bases, with 9 bases remaining between them. The CDR3 DNA reads TGTGCCAGCTCACCAAACGGACAGAGCACAGATACGCAGTATTTT. Protein sequence: CASSPNGQSTDTQYF.

The chain uses TRBV7-9 and TRBJ2-2; 8 nucleotides agree with TRBD1. This CDR3 is built from 16 residues. V shed 3 bases, J shed 2 bases, and the junction held 5 bases outside the gene matches. Germline CDR1 and CDR2: SEHNR and FQNEAQ (reference sequence). Here the CDR3 DNA reads TGTGCCAGCAGCTTTCGACAGGGGAGAAACACCGGGGAGCTGTTTTTT. Its translation: CASSFRQGRNTGELFF.